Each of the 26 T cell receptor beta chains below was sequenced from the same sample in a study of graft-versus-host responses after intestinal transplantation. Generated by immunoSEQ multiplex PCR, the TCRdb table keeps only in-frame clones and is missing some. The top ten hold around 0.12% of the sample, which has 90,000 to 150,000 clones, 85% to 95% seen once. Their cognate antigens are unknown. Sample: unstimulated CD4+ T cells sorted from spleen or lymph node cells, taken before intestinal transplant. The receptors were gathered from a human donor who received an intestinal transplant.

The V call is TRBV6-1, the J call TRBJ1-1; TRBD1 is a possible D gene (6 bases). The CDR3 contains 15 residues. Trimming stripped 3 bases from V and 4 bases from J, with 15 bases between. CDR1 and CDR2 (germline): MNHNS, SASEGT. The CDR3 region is CASSEGADSRTEAFF. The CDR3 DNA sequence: TGTGCCAGCAGTGAGGGGGCAGATTCGCGCACTGAAGCTTTCTTT.

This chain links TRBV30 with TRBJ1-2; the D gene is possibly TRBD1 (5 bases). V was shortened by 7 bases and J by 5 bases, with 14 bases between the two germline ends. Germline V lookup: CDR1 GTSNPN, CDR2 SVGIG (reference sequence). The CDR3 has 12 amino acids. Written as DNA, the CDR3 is TGTGCCTCCCTTCGGGGGGTTTATGGCTACACCTTC. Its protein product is CASLRGVYGYTF.

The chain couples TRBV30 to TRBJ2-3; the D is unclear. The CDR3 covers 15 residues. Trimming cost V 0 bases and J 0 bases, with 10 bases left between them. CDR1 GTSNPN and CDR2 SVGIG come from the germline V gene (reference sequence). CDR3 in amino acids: CAWSVVRASTDTQYF. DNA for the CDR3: TGTGCCTGGAGTGTGGTACGGGCCAGCACAGATACGCAGTATTTT.

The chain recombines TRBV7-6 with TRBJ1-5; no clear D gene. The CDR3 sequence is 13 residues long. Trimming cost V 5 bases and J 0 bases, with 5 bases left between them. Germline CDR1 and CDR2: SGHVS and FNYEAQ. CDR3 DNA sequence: TGTGCCAGCAGCCCTGATAGCAATCAGCCCCAGCATTTT. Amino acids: CASSPDSNQPQHF.

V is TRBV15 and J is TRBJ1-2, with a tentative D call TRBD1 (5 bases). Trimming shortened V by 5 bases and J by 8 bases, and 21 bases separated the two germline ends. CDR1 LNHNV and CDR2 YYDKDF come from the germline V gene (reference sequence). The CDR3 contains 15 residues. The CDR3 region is CATSVQGGSGDGYTF. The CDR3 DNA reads TGTGCCACCAGCGTCCAGGGCGGATCGGGCGACGGCTACACCTTC.

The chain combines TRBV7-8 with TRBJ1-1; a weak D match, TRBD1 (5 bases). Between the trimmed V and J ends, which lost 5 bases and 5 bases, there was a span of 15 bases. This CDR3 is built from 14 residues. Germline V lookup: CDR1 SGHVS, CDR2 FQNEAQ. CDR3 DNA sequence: TGTGCCAGCAGCCGCATGGGGGAAGATACTGAAGCTTTCTTT. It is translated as CASSRMGEDTEAFF.

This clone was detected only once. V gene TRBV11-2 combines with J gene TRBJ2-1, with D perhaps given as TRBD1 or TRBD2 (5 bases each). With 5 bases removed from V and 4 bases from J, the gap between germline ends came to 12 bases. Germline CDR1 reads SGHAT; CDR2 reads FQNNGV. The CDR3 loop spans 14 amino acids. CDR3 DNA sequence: TGTGCCAGCAGCATCCGGGACGGGTACAATGAGCAGTTCTTC. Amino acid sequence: CASSIRDGYNEQFF.

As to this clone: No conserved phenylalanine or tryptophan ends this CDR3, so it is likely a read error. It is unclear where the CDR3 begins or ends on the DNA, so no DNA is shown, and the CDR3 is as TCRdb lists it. The CDR3 loop reads CASSQKRGAGVV. The chain joins TRBV23-1 to TRBJ2-4; the D call TRBD2 from the table was never checked on the DNA. TRBV23-1 is filed as an ORF, its function uncertain. The CDR3 is 12 amino acids long, termini counted.

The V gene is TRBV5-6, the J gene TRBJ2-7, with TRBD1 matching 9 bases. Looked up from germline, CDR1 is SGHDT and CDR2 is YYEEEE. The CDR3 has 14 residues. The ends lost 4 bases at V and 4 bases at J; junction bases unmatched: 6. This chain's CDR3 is CASSLQGAVYEQYF. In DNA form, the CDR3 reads TGTGCCAGCAGCCTACAGGGGGCAGTATACGAGCAGTACTTC.

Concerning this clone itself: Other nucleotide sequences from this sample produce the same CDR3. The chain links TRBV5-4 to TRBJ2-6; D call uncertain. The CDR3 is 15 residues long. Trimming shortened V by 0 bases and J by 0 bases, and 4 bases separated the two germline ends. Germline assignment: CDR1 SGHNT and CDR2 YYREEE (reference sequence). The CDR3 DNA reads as TGTGCCAGCAGCTTGGACCGCTCTGGGGCCAACGTCCTGACTTTC. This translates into CASSLDRSGANVLTF.

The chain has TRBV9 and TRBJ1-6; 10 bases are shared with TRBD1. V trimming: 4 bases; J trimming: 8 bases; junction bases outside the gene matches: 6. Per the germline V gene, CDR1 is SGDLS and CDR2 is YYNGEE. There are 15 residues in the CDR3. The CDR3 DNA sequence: TGTGCCAGCAGCCCGTCCGGGACAGGGGATTCACCCCTCCACTTT. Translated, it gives CASSPSGTGDSPLHF. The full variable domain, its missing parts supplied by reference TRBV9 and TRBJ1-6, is DSGVTQTPKHLITATGQRVTLRCSPRSGDLSVYWYQQSLDQGLQFLIQYYNGEERAKGNILERFSAQQFPDLHSELNLSSLELGDSALYFCASSPSGTGDSPLHFGNGTRLTVT.

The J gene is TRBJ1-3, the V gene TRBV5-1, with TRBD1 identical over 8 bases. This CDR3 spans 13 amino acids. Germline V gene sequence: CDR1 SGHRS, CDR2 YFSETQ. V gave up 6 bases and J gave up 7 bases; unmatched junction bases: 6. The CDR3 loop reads CASTQGAGNTIYF. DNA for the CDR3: TGCGCCAGCACGCAGGGGGCGGGTAACACCATATATTTT.

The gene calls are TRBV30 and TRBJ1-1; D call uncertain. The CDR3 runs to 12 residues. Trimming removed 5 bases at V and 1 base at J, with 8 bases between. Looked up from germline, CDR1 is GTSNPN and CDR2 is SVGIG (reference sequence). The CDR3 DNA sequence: TGTGCCTGGTTTTACGGGAACACTGAAGCTTTCTTT. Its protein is CAWFYGNTEAFF.

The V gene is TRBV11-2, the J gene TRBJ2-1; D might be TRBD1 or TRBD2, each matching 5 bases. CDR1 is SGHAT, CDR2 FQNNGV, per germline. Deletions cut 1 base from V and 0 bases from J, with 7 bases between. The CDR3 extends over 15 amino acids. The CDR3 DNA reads TGTGCCAGCAGCTTAGTTGGGGGCTCCTACAATGAGCAGTTCTTC. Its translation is CASSLVGGSYNEQFF.

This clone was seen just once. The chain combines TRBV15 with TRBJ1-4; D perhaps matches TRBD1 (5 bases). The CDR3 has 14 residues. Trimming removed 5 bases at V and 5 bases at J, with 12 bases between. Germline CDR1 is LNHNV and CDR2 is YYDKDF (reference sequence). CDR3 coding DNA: TGTGCCACCAGCCGTACGGGACGCAATGAAAAACTGTTTTTT. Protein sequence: CATSRTGRNEKLFF.

This chain's CDR3 is CASSLDRSASIGEQFF. CDR3 bases: TGTGCCAGCAGCTTAGATCGGTCGGCGAGCATCGGGGAGCAGTTCTTC. This sequence joins TRBV11-3 and TRBJ2-1; D remains unclear. Germline CDR1 reads SGHNT; CDR2 reads YENEEA. CDR3 length: 16 amino acids. The ends were cut back, 0 bases at V and 10 bases at J, with 19 bases in the middle.

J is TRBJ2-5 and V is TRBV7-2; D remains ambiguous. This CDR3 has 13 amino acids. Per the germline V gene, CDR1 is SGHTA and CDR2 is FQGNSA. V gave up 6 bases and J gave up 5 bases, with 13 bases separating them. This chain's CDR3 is CASRLRRGETQYF. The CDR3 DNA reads TGTGCCAGCAGGTTAAGACGAGGCGAGACCCAGTACTTC.

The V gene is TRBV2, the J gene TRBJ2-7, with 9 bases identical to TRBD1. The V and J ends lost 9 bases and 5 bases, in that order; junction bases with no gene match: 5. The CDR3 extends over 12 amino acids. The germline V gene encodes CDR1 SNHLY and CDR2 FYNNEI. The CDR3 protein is CARIGTGNEQYF. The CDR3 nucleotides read TGTGCCAGGATCGGGACAGGGAACGAGCAGTACTTC.

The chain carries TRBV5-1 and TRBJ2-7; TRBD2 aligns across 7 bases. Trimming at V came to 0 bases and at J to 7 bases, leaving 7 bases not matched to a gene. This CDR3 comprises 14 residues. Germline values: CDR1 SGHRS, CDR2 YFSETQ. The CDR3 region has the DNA TGCGCCAGCAGCTTGGAAGGGAGGGTCGAGGAGCAGTACTTC. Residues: CASSLEGRVEEQYF. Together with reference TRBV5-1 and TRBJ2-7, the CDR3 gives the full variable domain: KAGVTQTPRYLIKTRGQQVTLSCSPISGHRSVSWYQQTPGQGLQFLFEYFSETQRNKGNFPGRFSGRQFSNSRSEMNVSTLELGDSALYLCASSLEGRVEEQYFGPGTRLTVT.

CDR3 residues: CASSGRIIRANQPQHF. DNA of the CDR3: TGTGCCAGCAGTGGTAGGATTATAAGGGCGAATCAGCCCCAGCATTTT. The rearrangement links TRBV6-1 to TRBJ1-5; D gene unclear. Germline CDR1 MNHNS, CDR2 SASEGT. The CDR3 covers 16 residues. V lost 4 bases, J lost 4 bases, and 17 bases lay in between.

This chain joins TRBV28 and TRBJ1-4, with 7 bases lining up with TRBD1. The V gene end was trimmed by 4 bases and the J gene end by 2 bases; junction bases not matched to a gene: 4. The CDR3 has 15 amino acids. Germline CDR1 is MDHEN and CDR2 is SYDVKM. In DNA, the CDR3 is TGTGCCAGCAGTTGGTCAGGGGGGACTAATGAAAAACTGTTTTTT. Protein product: CASSWSGGTNEKLFF.

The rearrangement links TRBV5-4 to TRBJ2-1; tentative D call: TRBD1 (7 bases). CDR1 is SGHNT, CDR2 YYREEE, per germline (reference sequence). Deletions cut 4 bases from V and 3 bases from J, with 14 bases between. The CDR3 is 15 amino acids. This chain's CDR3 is CASSPDREVYNEQFF. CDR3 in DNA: TGTGCCAGCAGCCCTGACAGGGAGGTCTACAATGAGCAGTTCTTC.

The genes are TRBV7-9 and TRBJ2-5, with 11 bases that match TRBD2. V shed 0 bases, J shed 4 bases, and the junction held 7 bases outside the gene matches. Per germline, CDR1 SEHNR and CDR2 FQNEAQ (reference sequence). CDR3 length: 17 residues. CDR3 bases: TGTGCCAGCAGCTTAGCGGTACTAGCGGGAGTAGGAGAGACCCAGTACTTC. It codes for CASSLAVLAGVGETQYF.

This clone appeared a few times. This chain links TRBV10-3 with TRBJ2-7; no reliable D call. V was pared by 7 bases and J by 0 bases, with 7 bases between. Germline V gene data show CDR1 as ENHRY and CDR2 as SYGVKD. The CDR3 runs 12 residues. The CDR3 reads CAIKGGSYEQYF. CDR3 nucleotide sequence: TGTGCCATCAAAGGCGGCTCCTACGAGCAGTACTTC.

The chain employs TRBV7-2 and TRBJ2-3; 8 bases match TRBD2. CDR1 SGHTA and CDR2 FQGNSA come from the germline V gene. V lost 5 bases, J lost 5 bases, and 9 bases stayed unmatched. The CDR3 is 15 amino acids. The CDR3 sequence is CASSNEFGGGDTQYF. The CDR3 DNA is TGTGCCAGCAGCAACGAATTCGGGGGGGGAGATACGCAGTATTTT.

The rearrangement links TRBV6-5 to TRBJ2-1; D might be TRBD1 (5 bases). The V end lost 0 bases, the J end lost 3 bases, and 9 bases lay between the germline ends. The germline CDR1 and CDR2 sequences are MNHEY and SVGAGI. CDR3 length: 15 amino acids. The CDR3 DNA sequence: TGTGCCAGCAGTTACTCAGGGGCGGACTACAATGAGCAGTTCTTC. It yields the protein CASSYSGADYNEQFF.